The clone carrying this TCR beta chain was seen only a few times. Its antigen is unknown. MiXCR, applied by TCRdb to the RT-PCR reads, yields one record per CDR3 protein. The sample lists fewer than 700,000 distinct CDR3 sequences; 13% were seen once. This sample is drawn from a study of response to subunit inactivated influenza vaccine. Study-level findings and limits: The authors offered the suggestion that each seasonal influenza vaccination recruits few new T cells.

Material: PBMCs from blood, obtained 35 to 45 days after vaccination. The sequence was obtained from a man between 50 and 59 years old who received an inactivated influenza vaccine.

CDR3 DNA: TGCAGCGTTGAACAGCTAGCGGGAGGACGTATGGATACGCAGTATTTT. Its protein is CSVEQLAGGRMDTQYF. The rearrangement links TRBV29-1 to TRBJ2-3, with 11 bases aligning to TRBD2. CDR1 SQVTM and CDR2 ANQGSEA come from the germline V gene. Germline trimming cut 2 bases from V and 6 bases from J; bases unmatched to any gene: 10. The CDR3 is 16 amino acids.